This passage covers 28 T cell receptor beta chains from one sample sequenced in a study of blood T cell repertoires in COVID-19. The data were produced by immunoSEQ multiplex PCR, yet TCRdb's version contains in-frame clones alone and is incomplete. The sample records over 120,000 clones, under 90% being singletons. The material sequenced was peripheral blood. The receptors were sampled from a man in his 70s who had recovered from COVID-19.

The gene calls are TRBV11-2 and TRBJ2-1; D may be TRBD1 (5 bases). Germline V gene lookup returns CDR1 SGHAT and CDR2 FQNNGV. Trimming left V 1 base short and J 7 bases short, with 8 bases between. There are 13 residues in the CDR3. The CDR3 sequence is CASSLVGVNEQFF. CDR3 in DNA: TGTGCCAGCAGCTTAGTAGGGGTGAATGAGCAGTTCTTC. Using reference TRBV11-2 and TRBJ2-1 for the parts outside the CDR3, the full variable domain is EAGVAQSPRYKIIEKRQSVAFWCNPISGHATLYWYQQILGQGPKLLIQFQNNGVVDDSQLPKDRFSAERLKGVDSTLKIQPAKLEDSAVYLCASSLVGVNEQFFGPGTRLTVL.

V and J are TRBV12-5 and TRBJ1-1, with D unresolved. The CDR3 runs 17 residues. The V and J ends lost 1 base and 0 bases respectively, with 15 bases between them. Germline V gene lookup returns CDR1 LGHNT and CDR2 FRNRAP. The CDR3: CASGLGGIVRMNTEAFF. The CDR3 DNA sequence: TGTGCTAGTGGTTTGGGCGGGATAGTACGAATGAACACTGAAGCTTTCTTT.

A single count supports this clone. The chain employs TRBV6-2 or TRBV6-3 and TRBJ2-2; 11 bases fit TRBD2. Germline loops: CDR1 MNHEY, CDR2 SVGEGT. The CDR3 covers 17 residues. J was trimmed by 0 bases and V by 5 bases; bases with no gene match: 5. CDR3: CASSTWTSGSNTGELFF. The CDR3 DNA reads as TGTGCCAGCAGTACGTGGACTAGCGGGTCGAACACCGGGGAGCTGTTTTTT.

The rearrangement joins TRBV6-5 to TRBJ1-3; D not resolved. The V and J ends lost 0 bases and 0 bases respectively, with 9 bases between them. CDR1 and CDR2 from the germline V gene are MNHEY and SVGAGI. The CDR3 is made up of 16 amino acids. The CDR3 DNA follows: TGTGCCAGCAGTTACTCGGCCCCACGCTCTGGAAACACCATATATTTT. It is translated as CASSYSAPRSGNTIYF.

The gene calls are TRBV19 and TRBJ2-2, with TRBD1 matching over 8 bases. The trim removed 10 bases at V and 2 bases at J, leaving 6 bases unmatched. CDR1 and CDR2 from the germline V gene are LNHDA and SQIVND (reference sequence). The CDR3 is 14 residues long. The CDR3 sequence is CATHRGENTGELFF. DNA for the CDR3: TGTGCCACCCACAGGGGGGAAAACACCGGGGAGCTGTTTTTT.

The gene calls are TRBV30 and TRBJ2-3; TRBD2 matches at 8 bases. Germline V lookup: CDR1 GTSNPN, CDR2 SVGIG (reference sequence). The ends lost 2 bases at V and 4 bases at J; junction bases unmatched: 8. The CDR3 length is 15 residues. CDR3 in amino acids: CAWSRWREVADTQYF. CDR3 coding DNA: TGTGCCTGGAGTCGCTGGCGGGAGGTTGCAGATACGCAGTATTTT.

V gene TRBV29-1 combines with J gene TRBJ2-3; TRBD1 matches 7 bases. Trimming took 3 bases from V and 2 from J; bases not matched to a gene: 2. This CDR3 region has 13 residues. Germline V lookup: CDR1 SQVTM, CDR2 ANQGSEA. CDR3 DNA: TGCAGCGTTGAGGACAGGCCCACAGATACGCAGTATTTT. This translates into CSVEDRPTDTQYF.

In its sample, this clone was seen once. This chain links TRBV4-3 with TRBJ2-7, with TRBD2 identical over 14 bases. Germline V gives CDR1 LGHNA, CDR2 YSLEER. The J segment lost 0 bases and the V segment lost 1 base, leaving 5 bases of the junction unmatched. This CDR3 region has 18 residues. The CDR3 nucleotides read TGCGCCAGCAGCCAAGGGACTAGCGGGAGGACAACCTCCTACGAGCAGTACTTC. It translates to CASSQGTSGRTTSYEQYF.

The V gene is TRBV27, the J gene TRBJ1-4; D might be TRBD1 (5 bases). Germline assignment: CDR1 MNHEY and CDR2 SMNVEV (reference sequence). The CDR3 is 16 amino acids. V dropped 0 bases and J dropped 4 bases, with 12 bases sitting between them. In nucleotides, the CDR3 is TGTGCCAGCAGTTTATCGGGGGGACGGTATAATGAAAAACTGTTTTTT. Protein sequence: CASSLSGGRYNEKLFF.

V gene TRBV14 combines with J gene TRBJ2-1; a possible D gene is TRBD2 (5 bases). The CDR3 length is 14 residues. Germline V CDR1 and CDR2: SGHDN, FVKESK. Trimming removed 3 bases from V and 15 bases from J, with 21 bases in between. CDR3 sequence: CASSQTPPGTLLFF. The CDR3 DNA sequence: TGTGCCAGCAGCCAGACCCCTCCGGGAACCTTGTTGTTCTTC.

The V gene is TRBV5-4, the J gene TRBJ2-2; no firm D call. Germline V gives CDR1 SGHNT, CDR2 YYREEE (reference sequence). The length of the CDR3 is 14 residues. V lost 2 bases to trimming and J lost 3 bases, with 8 bases between them. The CDR3 DNA reads TGTGCCAGCAGCTTTGGCGGATACACCGGGGAGCTGTTTTTT. Residues: CASSFGGYTGELFF.

A note on this clone: Other DNA sequences in this specimen translate into the identical CDR3. The chain joins TRBV5-4 to TRBJ2-7; 7 nucleotides agree with TRBD2. Germline CDR1 and CDR2: SGHNT and YYREEE (reference sequence). The CDR3 length is 16 residues. After removal of 0 bases from V and 0 bases from J, the junction contained 6 bases not matched to a gene. The DNA of the CDR3 is TGTGCCAGCAGCTTGGGGCTAGCGGACTCCTCCTACGAGCAGTACTTC. Translated: CASSLGLADSSYEQYF. Complete variable domain (other parts from reference TRBV5-4 and TRBJ2-7): ETGVTQSPTHLIKTRGQQVTLRCSSQSGHNTVSWYQQALGQGPQFIFQYYREEENGRGNFPPRFSGLQFPNYSSELNVNALELDDSALYLCASSLGLADSSYEQYFGPGTRLTVT.

This clone was observed a single time. This CDR3 is CASSSGLARYNEQFF. The CDR3 nucleotides are TGTGCCAGCTCGTCGGGACTAGCGCGCTACAATGAGCAGTTCTTC. The chain combines TRBV2 with TRBJ2-1; 10 positions agree with TRBD2. V shed 8 bases and J 3 bases; nucleotides not matched to a gene: 7. CDR3 length equals 15 residues. Germline values: CDR1 SNHLY, CDR2 FYNNEI.

This clone was seen a single time. The V gene is TRBV5-1, the J gene TRBJ1-3, with D perhaps TRBD1 (6 bases). Trimming took 1 base from V and 0 from J, leaving 11 bases between them. The CDR3 runs to 16 residues. Germline V CDR1 and CDR2: SGHRS, YFSETQ. The CDR3 DNA is TGCGCCAGCAGCTTGTCTGGACAGCTCTCTGGAAACACCATATATTTT. Its protein product is CASSLSGQLSGNTIYF.

The gene calls are TRBV2 and TRBJ1-5, with 8 bases aligning to TRBD1. There are 14 residues in the CDR3. Germline CDR1 and CDR2: SNHLY and FYNNEI. The J segment lost 7 bases and the V segment lost 5 bases, leaving 7 bases of the junction unmatched. CDR3 nucleotides: TGTGCCAGCAGTTCCGACAGGGGTCGACAGCCCCAGCATTTT. Its protein product is CASSSDRGRQPQHF.

This clone showed up just a few times. V usage is TRBV9 and J usage is TRBJ2-1; weak D call: TRBD2 (6 bases). The CDR3 covers 16 residues. The germline CDR1 and CDR2 sequences are SGDLS and YYNGEE. V was trimmed by 3 bases and J by 0 bases, leaving 13 bases between them. CDR3 residues: CASSARSGLSYNEQFF. The CDR3 coding sequence is TGTGCCAGCAGCGCCCGGTCGGGACTCTCCTACAATGAGCAGTTCTTC. Full variable domain (rest looked up from reference TRBV9 and TRBJ2-1): DSGVTQTPKHLITATGQRVTLRCSPRSGDLSVYWYQQSLDQGLQFLIQYYNGEERAKGNILERFSAQQFPDLHSELNLSSLELGDSALYFCASSARSGLSYNEQFFGPGTRLTVL.

This clone appeared a single time. The chain has TRBV4-3 and TRBJ2-3; D is perhaps TRBD1 (6 bases). Per the germline V gene, CDR1 is LGHNA and CDR2 is YSLEER. Trimming left V 0 bases short and J 4 bases short, with 8 bases between. The CDR3 has 14 amino acids. The CDR3 spells CASSQDQGSDTQYF. For the CDR3, the DNA is TGCGCCAGCAGCCAAGACCAGGGGTCAGATACGCAGTATTTT.

The gene calls are TRBV7-9 and TRBJ2-7, with a tentative D call TRBD2 (5 bases). The V gene lost 1 base and the J gene lost 7 bases, with 20 bases spanning the gap. Germline loops: CDR1 SEHNR, CDR2 FQNEAQ (reference sequence). The CDR3 extends over 16 amino acids. DNA for the CDR3: TGTGCCAGCAGCTTAGATGGGGATCTCAGGCCGGGGGAGCAGTACTTC. Residues: CASSLDGDLRPGEQYF.

The chain carries TRBV19 and TRBJ1-4; weak D call: TRBD1 (6 bases). This CDR3 has 14 amino acids. Trimming took off 0 bases at V and 7 bases at J, with 9 bases between the two ends. Germline values: CDR1 LNHDA, CDR2 SQIVND (reference sequence). The CDR3, as DNA: TGTGCCAGTAGTATAGATACAGGGCCTGAAAAACTGTTTTTT. Translation gives CASSIDTGPEKLFF.

The chain employs TRBV27 and TRBJ2-2; D uncertain. This CDR3 spans 14 amino acids. Trimming left V 1 base short and J 1 base short, with 4 bases between. From germline, CDR1 is MNHEY and CDR2 SMNVEV (reference sequence). The CDR3 DNA is TGTGCCAGCAGTTTATGGCAGAACACCGGGGAGCTGTTTTTT. This encodes CASSLWQNTGELFF.

The chain couples TRBV19 to TRBJ1-5, with D uncertain. Germline values: CDR1 LNHDA, CDR2 SQIVND (reference sequence). The germline V and J ends were trimmed by 4 bases and 4 bases, with 8 bases remaining between them. The CDR3 spans 13 residues. The CDR3 reads CASSSMANQPQHF. Here the CDR3 DNA reads TGTGCCAGTAGTAGCATGGCTAATCAGCCCCAGCATTTT.

This chain connects TRBV3-1 (or the pseudogene TRBV3-2) to TRBJ2-7, with 8 bases that match TRBD2. Unmatched junction bases numbered 6, after V lost 4 bases and J lost 4 bases. The CDR3 runs to 14 residues. Looked up from germline, CDR1 is LGHDT and CDR2 is YNNKEL (reference sequence). The CDR3 nucleotides are TGTGCCAGCAGCCCCAATAGCGGGATATACGAGCAGTACTTC. Its protein is CASSPNSGIYEQYF.

The chain has TRBV6-5 and TRBJ2-7; 11 nucleotides line up with TRBD1. This CDR3 has 15 amino acids. J was trimmed by 5 bases and V by 1 base; bases with no gene match: 4. Germline-derived CDR1 and CDR2 are MNHEY and SVGAGI. DNA of the CDR3: TGTGCCAGCAGTTACTATGGACAGGGGGCAAACGAGCAGTACTTC. This translates into CASSYYGQGANEQYF.

CDR3 residues: CASAGTGTVEQYF. The CDR3 region has the DNA TGTGCCAGCGCCGGGACAGGTACGGTCGAGCAGTACTTC. The chain uses TRBV27 and TRBJ2-7; 8 nucleotides match TRBD1. J lost 6 bases, V lost 8 bases, and 9 bases had no gene match. The CDR3 has 13 residues. The germline gives CDR1 MNHEY, CDR2 SMNVEV (reference sequence).

In its sample, this clone was seen a few times. The V gene is TRBV19, the J gene TRBJ2-3; 7 nucleotides agree with TRBD2. Germline V CDR1 and CDR2: LNHDA, SQIVND (reference sequence). The V and J ends lost 5 bases and 6 bases, in that order; junction bases with no gene match: 2. This CDR3 has 12 residues. DNA of the CDR3: TGTGCCAGTAGTGACGGGAGGGATACGCAGTATTTT. This gives the protein CASSDGRDTQYF.

This rearrangement joins TRBV5-4 to TRBJ2-3; TRBD2 agrees at 11 bases. The trim removed 4 bases at V and 3 bases at J, leaving 4 bases unmatched. The CDR3 sequence is 15 residues long. CDR1 is SGHNT, CDR2 YYREEE, per germline (reference sequence). The CDR3 DNA sequence: TGTGCCAGCAGCGCTATAGCGGGAGGGACAGATACGCAGTATTTT. Protein: CASSAIAGGTDTQYF.

The chain recombines TRBV7-2 with TRBJ2-7, with TRBD1 matching 8 bases. V was pared by 3 bases and J by 7 bases, with 5 bases of the junction left unmatched. The CDR3 is 13 residues long. Germline CDR1 is SGHTA and CDR2 is FQGNSA. This CDR3 is CASSLTGAWEQYF. For the CDR3, the DNA is TGTGCCAGCAGCTTGACAGGGGCGTGGGAGCAGTACTTC.

The chain combines TRBV7-9 with TRBJ2-1; D may be TRBD1 (5 bases). The CDR3 length is 15 residues. The germline CDR1 and CDR2 sequences are SEHNR and FQNEAQ (reference sequence). V lost 4 bases, J lost 1 base, and 11 bases lay in between. The CDR3 DNA reads as TGTGCCAGCAGCTCCCCAGGGCTGTCCTACAATGAGCAGTTCTTC. Protein sequence: CASSSPGLSYNEQFF.